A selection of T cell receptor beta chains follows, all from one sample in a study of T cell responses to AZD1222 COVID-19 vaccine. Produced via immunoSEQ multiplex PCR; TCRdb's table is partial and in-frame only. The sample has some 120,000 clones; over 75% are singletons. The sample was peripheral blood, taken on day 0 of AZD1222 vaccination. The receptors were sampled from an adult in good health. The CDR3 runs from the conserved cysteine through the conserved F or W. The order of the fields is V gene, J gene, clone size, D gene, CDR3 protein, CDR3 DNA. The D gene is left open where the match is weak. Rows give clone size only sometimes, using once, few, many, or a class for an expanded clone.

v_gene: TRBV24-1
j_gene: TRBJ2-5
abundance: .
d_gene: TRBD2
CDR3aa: CATSDSGRALTQYF
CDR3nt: TGTGCCACCAGTGACAGCGGGAGGGCCTTAACCCAGTACTTC

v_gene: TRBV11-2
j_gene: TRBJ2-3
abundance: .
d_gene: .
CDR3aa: CASSLSTQYF
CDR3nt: TGTGCCAGCAGCTTGAGTACGCAGTATTTT

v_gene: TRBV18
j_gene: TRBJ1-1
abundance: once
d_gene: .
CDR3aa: CASSIQRVGNTEAFF
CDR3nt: TGTGCCAGCTCTATACAAAGGGTCGGGAACACTGAAGCTTTCTTT

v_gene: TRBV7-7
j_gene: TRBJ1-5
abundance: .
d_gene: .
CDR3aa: CASSIDSGQPQHF
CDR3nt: TGTGCCAGCAGTATTGACAGCGGACAGCCCCAGCATTTT

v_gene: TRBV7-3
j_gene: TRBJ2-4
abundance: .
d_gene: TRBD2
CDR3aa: CASSLTRGALAKNIQYF
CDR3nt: TGTGCCAGCAGCTTAACGCGGGGGGCGTTGGCCAAAAACATTCAGTACTTC

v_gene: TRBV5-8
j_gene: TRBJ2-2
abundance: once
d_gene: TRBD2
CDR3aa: CASSPSKLAGNTGELFF
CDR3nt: TGTGCCAGCAGCCCATCAAAACTAGCGGGAAACACCGGGGAGCTGTTTTTT

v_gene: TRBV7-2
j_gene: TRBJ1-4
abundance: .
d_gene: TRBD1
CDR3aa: CASSLARTGENEKLFF
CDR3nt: TGTGCCAGCAGCTTAGCCCGGACAGGGGAGAATGAAAAACTGTTTTTT

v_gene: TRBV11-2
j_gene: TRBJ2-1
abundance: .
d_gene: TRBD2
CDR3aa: CASSYGAGGLEQFF
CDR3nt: TGTGCCAGCAGCTATGGGGCGGGGGGCCTTGAGCAGTTCTTC

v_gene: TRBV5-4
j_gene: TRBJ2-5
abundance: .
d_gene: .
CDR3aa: CARQGGQRETQYF
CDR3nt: TGTGCCAGACAGGGGGGGCAACGGGAGACCCAGTACTTC

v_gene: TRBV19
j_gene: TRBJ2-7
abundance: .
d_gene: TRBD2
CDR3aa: CASKYSGGYEQYF
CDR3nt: TGTGCCAGTAAATATAGCGGGGGCTACGAGCAGTACTTC

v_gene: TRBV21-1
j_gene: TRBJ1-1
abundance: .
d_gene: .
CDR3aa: CASSKAALGDSAEAFF
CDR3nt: TGTGCCAGCAGCAAAGCAGCCCTGGGGGACAGCGCTGAAGCTTTCTTT

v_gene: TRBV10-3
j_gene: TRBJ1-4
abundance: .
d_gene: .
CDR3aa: CAIRGSGESYEKLFF
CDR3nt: TGTGCCATCCGGGGATCGGGGGAGTCTTATGAAAAACTGTTTTTT

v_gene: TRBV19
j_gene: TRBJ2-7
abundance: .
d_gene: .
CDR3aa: CASSIVYRTYEQYF
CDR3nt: TGTGCCAGTAGTATAGTGTACAGAACCTACGAGCAGTACTTC

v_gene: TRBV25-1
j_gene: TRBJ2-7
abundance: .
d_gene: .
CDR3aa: CASSGGRLWNF
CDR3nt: TGTGCCAGCAGTGGTGGGCGACTCTGGAACTTC

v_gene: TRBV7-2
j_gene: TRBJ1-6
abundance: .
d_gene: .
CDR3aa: CASSGYRVTTGNSPLHF
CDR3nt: TGTGCCAGCAGCGGATACAGGGTAACAACCGGCAATTCACCCCTCCACTTT

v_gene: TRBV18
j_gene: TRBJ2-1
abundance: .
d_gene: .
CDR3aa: CASSPRRNGFPDLREQFF
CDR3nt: TGTGCCAGCTCACCGCGGCGAAACGGCTTCCCCGATTTGCGGGAGCAGTTCTTC

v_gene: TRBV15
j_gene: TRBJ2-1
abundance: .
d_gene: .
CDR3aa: CATSRAHRDRGNEQFF
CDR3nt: TGTGCCACCAGCAGAGCTCACCGGGACCGGGGGAATGAGCAGTTCTTC

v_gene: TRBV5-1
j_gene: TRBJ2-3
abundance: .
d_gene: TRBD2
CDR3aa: CASSLALAGWDTQYF
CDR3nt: TGCGCCAGCAGCTTGGCCCTAGCGGGGTGGGATACGCAGTATTTT

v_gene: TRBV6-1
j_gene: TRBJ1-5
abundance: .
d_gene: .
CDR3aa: CASSEVEYQPQHF
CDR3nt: TGTGCCAGCAGTGAAGTCGAGTATCAGCCCCAGCATTTT

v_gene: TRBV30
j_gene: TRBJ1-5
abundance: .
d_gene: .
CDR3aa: CAWNQGSNQPQHF
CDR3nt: TGTGCCTGGAATCAGGGTAGCAATCAGCCCCAGCATTTT

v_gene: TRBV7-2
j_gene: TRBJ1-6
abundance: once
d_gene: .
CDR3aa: CASSLVSVRDAGSPLHF
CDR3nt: TGTGCCAGCAGCTTAGTCTCTGTCCGGGACGCTGGGTCACCCCTCCACTTT

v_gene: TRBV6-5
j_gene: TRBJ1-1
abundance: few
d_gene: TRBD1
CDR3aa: CASTAGTGAFF
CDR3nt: TGTGCCAGCACCGCCGGGACAGGAGCTTTCTTT

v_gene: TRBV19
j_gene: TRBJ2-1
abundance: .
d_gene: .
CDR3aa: CASSTQVGDEQFF
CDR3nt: TGTGCCAGTAGTACCCAGGTGGGCGATGAGCAGTTCTTC

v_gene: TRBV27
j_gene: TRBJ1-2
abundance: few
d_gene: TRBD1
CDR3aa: CASRLTGVDGYTF
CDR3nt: TGTGCCAGCAGATTAACAGGGGTCGATGGCTACACCTTC

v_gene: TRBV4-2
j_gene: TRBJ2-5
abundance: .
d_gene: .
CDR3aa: CASSQVEAGKETQYF
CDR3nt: TGTGCCAGCAGCCAAGTTGAGGCAGGGAAGGAGACCCAGTACTTC

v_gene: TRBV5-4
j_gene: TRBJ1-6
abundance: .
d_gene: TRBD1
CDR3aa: CASSTGQGVNSPLHF
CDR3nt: TGTGCCAGCAGCACAGGACAGGGGGTAAATTCACCCCTCCACTTT

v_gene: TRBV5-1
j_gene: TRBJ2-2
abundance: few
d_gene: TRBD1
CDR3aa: CATRPGQGATGELFF
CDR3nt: TGCGCCACCCGTCCGGGACAGGGGGCTACCGGGGAGCTGTTTTTT

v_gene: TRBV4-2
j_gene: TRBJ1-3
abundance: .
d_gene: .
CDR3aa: CASSQDVGQNRNTIYF
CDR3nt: TGTGCCAGCAGCCAAGATGTCGGCCAGAATAGAAACACCATATATTTT

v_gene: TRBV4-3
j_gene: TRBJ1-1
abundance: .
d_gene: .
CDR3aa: CASSQDQGSNTEAFF
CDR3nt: TGCGCCAGCAGCCAAGACCAGGGCAGTAACACTGAAGCTTTCTTT

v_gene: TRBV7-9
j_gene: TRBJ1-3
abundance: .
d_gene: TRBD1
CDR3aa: CASSLAQGSYSGNTIYF
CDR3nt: TGTGCCAGCAGCTTAGCACAGGGGTCTTACTCTGGAAACACCATATATTTT

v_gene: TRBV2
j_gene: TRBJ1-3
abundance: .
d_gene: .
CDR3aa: CASTEDQYSGNTIYF
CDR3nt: TGTGCCAGCACCGAAGATCAATACTCTGGAAACACCATATATTTT

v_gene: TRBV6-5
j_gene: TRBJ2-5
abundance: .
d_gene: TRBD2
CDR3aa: CASSRSGSRETQYF
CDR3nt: TGTGCCAGCAGCAGAAGCGGGAGCAGAGAGACCCAGTACTTC

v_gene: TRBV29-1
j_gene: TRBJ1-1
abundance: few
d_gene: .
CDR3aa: CSVEAGGKTEAFF
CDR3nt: TGCAGCGTTGAAGCCGGGGGGAAAACTGAAGCTTTCTTT

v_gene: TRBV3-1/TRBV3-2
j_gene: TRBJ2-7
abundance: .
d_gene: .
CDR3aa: CASSPRGGAYEQYF
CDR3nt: TGTGCCAGCAGCCCCCGCGGAGGGGCCTACGAGCAGTACTTC

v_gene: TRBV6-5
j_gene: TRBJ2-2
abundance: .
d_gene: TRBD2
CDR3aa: CAASGTRTGELFF
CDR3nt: TGTGCCGCATCCGGGACTAGAACCGGGGAGCTGTTTTTT

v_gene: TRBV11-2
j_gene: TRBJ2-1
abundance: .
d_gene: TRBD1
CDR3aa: CASSSNRGYNEQFF
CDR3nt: TGTGCCAGCAGCTCCAACAGGGGATACAATGAGCAGTTCTTC

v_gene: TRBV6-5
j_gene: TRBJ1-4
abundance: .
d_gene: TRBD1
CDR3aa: CASTSQGATNEKLFF
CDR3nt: TGTGCCAGCACTAGCCAGGGGGCAACTAATGAAAAACTGTTTTTT

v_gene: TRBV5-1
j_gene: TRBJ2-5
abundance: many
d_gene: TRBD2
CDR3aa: CASSLEPGGIRQETQYF
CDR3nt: TGCGCCAGCAGCTTGGAGCCCGGGGGGATTCGGCAAGAGACCCAGTACTTC

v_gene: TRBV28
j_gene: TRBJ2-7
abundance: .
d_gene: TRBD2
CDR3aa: CASSSTSGRGVYEQYF
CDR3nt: TGTGCCAGCAGTTCTACTAGCGGGAGAGGGGTTTACGAGCAGTACTTC

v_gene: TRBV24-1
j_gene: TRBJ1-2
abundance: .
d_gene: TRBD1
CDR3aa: CATSRQGRSTGYTF
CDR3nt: TGTGCCACCAGTCGACAGGGTCGTTCCACTGGCTACACCTTC

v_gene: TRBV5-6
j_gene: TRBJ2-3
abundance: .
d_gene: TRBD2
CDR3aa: CASSQPSGGRDTQYF
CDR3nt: TGTGCCAGCAGCCAGCCTAGCGGGGGGCGGGATACGCAGTATTTT

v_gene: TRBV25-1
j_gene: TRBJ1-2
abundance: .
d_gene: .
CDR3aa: CASSDPGHVPRYTF
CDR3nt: TGTGCCAGCAGTGACCCGGGACACGTTCCCCGCTACACCTTC

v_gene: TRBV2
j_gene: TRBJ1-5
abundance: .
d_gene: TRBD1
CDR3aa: CASTRDRGQGNQPQHF
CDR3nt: TGTGCCAGCACACGTGACCGGGGACAGGGCAATCAGCCCCAGCATTTT

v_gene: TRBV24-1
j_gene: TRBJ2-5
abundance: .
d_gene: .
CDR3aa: CATSDPGPRRETQYF
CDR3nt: TGTGCCACCAGTGATCCTGGACCGAGACGAGAGACCCAGTACTTC

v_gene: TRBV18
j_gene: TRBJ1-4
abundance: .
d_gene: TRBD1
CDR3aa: CASSPSGQGLRPNEKLFF
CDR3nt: TGTGCCAGCTCACCATCGGGACAGGGGCTTCGGCCCAATGAAAAACTGTTTTTT

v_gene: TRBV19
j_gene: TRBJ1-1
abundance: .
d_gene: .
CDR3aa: CASSWQGSLNTEAFF
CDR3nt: TGTGCCAGTAGTTGGCAGGGTAGCCTGAACACTGAAGCTTTCTTT

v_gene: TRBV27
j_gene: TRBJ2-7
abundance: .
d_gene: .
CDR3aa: CATCWGSCSSYEQYF
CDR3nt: TGTGCCACCTGTTGGGGTAGCTGCAGCTCCTACGAGCAGTACTTC

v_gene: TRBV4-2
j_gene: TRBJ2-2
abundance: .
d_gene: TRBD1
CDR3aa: CASSPQGFATGELFF
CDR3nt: TGTGCCAGCAGCCCACAGGGGTTTGCCACCGGGGAGCTGTTTTTT

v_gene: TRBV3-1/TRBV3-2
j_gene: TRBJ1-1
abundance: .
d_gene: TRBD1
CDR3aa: CASSSPLGRGRGNTEAFF
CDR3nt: TGTGCCAGCAGCTCCCCCCTAGGCAGGGGGAGAGGAAACACTGAAGCTTTCTTT

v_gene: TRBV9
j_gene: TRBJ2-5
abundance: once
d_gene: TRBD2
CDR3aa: CASSVGGLAGQETQYF
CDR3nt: TGTGCCAGCAGCGTAGGGGGGCTAGCGGGACAAGAGACCCAGTACTTC

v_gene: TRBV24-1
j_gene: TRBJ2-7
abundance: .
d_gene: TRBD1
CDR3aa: CATSAPGQGKGSSYEQYF
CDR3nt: TGTGCCACCAGTGCCCCGGGACAGGGGAAAGGGAGCTCCTACGAGCAGTACTTC